Given below is one T cell receptor (beta chain) in context. TCRdb itself ran the RT-PCR reads through MiXCR, one entry per CDR3 protein. The table records hundreds of thousands of distinct CDR3 sequences, approximately 15% of them present only once. Germline lookup yields CDR1 MDHEN and CDR2 SYDVKM. The CDR3 totals 13 residues. V was trimmed by 8 bases and J by 0 bases, leaving 9 bases between them. This sequence joins TRBV28 and TRBJ2-3; D remains unclear. The sample comprised memory CD4+ T cells from blood. This TCR was sampled from a female donor in good health, serving as a healthy control. As DNA, the CDR3 is TGTGCCAGCCGCGACCAGAGCACAGATACGCAGTATTTT. Its translation is CASRDQSTDTQYF.